These 27 T cell receptor beta chains originate from one sample sequenced in a study of T cell changes during pregnancy in multiple sclerosis. Using immunoSEQ multiplex PCR, the repertoire was profiled, and TCRdb retains in-frame clones only, with some absent. The repertoire holds roughly 97,000 clones, with around nine tenths as singletons. The source material was peripheral blood, sampled in the second trimester of pregnancy. These receptors were obtained from a female donor in good health, enrolled as a control in a pregnancy study.

The DNA for the CDR3 is TGTGCCAGCAGCTTAGACCTGCTCCCGACAAATCAGCCCCAGCATTTT. Translation gives CASSLDLLPTNQPQHF. This chain connects TRBV7-9 to TRBJ1-5; D gene uncertain. Deletions cut 1 base from V and 4 bases from J, with 14 bases between. Germline CDR1 is SEHNR and CDR2 is FQNEAQ (reference sequence). The CDR3 has 16 residues.

The genes are TRBV7-9 and TRBJ1-2; 9 bases match TRBD1. Germline values: CDR1 SEHNR, CDR2 FQNEAQ (reference sequence). With 5 bases clipped from V and 6 bases from J, the junction kept 7 bases outside the gene matches. This CDR3 is built from 14 residues. CDR3 sequence: CASSTGGQGHGYTF. Written as DNA, the CDR3 is TGTGCCAGCAGCACGGGGGGACAGGGCCATGGCTACACCTTC.

The V call is TRBV6-5, the J call TRBJ2-7, with TRBD2 matching 7 bases. In germline, CDR1 is MNHEY, CDR2 SVGAGI. The V and J ends lost 7 bases and 0 bases, in that order; junction bases with no gene match: 6. This CDR3 spans 14 amino acids. In DNA form, the CDR3 reads TGTGCCAGCAAACCTAGCGGTAACTCCTACGAGCAGTACTTC. Protein: CASKPSGNSYEQYF.

V gene TRBV19 combines with J gene TRBJ1-5; the match to TRBD1 covers 9 bases. The CDR3 contains 13 residues. The trim removed 9 bases at V and 6 bases at J, leaving 6 bases unmatched. The germline V gene encodes CDR1 LNHDA and CDR2 SQIVND (reference sequence). The DNA of the CDR3 is TGTGCCAGACAGGGGGCGAAGATTCAGCCCCAGCATTTT. Translation: CARQGAKIQPQHF. The variable domain in full, completed from reference TRBV19 and TRBJ1-5, reads DGGITQSPKYLFRKEGQNVTLSCEQNLNHDAMYWYRQDPGQGLRLIYYSQIVNDFQKGDIAEGYSVSREKKESFPLTVTSAQKNPTAFYLCARQGAKIQPQHFGDGTRLSIL.

The chain uses TRBV6-4 and TRBJ2-7, with TRBD1 matching 7 bases. V lost 10 bases, J lost 2 bases, and 17 bases stayed unmatched. Germline values: CDR1 MRHNA, CDR2 SNTAGT. The CDR3 loop spans 16 amino acids. CDR3 sequence: CATNGIPGQKTYEQYF. DNA for the CDR3: TGTGCCACCAATGGAATCCCGGGACAGAAAACCTACGAGCAGTACTTC.

This rearrangement joins TRBV21-1 to TRBJ2-7; the table's TRBD2 call for D was not verified on the DNA. TRBV21-1 is tagged as a pseudogene. The length of the CDR3 is 15 residues. The CDR3 sequence: CASSKACLSSYEQYF. The CDR3 DNA reads TGTGCCAGCAGCAAAGCGTGTCTAAGCTCCTACGAGCAGTACTTC.

The chain uses TRBV19 and TRBJ1-5; D is undetermined. Germline CDR1 and CDR2: LNHDA and SQIVND (reference sequence). This CDR3 is 19 amino acids long. V lost 6 bases and J 5 bases, leaving 29 bases between the germline ends. The CDR3 is CASRLGSEASWRADQPQHF. The CDR3 DNA reads TGTGCCAGTAGGCTTGGGTCGGAGGCGTCCTGGAGAGCCGATCAGCCCCAGCATTTT.

The chain is built from TRBV28 and TRBJ1-6, with D unclear. V lost 2 bases, J lost 8 bases, and 7 bases lay in between. The germline V gene has CDR1 MDHEN and CDR2 SYDVKM. The CDR3 covers 13 residues. The CDR3 DNA follows: TGTGCCAGCAGTTTAACCGGGTATTCACCCCTCCACTTT. Translated, it gives CASSLTGYSPLHF.

The chain recombines TRBV29-1 with TRBJ2-1; no reliable D call. This CDR3 spans 12 amino acids. Trimming removed 7 bases at V and 0 bases at J, with 7 bases between. Per the germline V gene, CDR1 is SQVTM and CDR2 is ANQGSEA. CDR3 coding DNA: TGCAGCGGGCGGAGCTCCTACAATGAGCAGTTCTTC. Translated, it gives CSGRSSYNEQFF.

The gene calls are TRBV4-2 and TRBJ2-7, with 13 positions matching TRBD2. Germline CDR1 reads LGHNA; CDR2 reads YNFKEQ. The CDR3 is 16 residues long. V dropped 1 base and J dropped 7; count of bases not matched to a gene: 7. The CDR3 region is CASSQGTSGSLVEQYF. Here the CDR3 DNA reads TGTGCCAGCAGCCAAGGGACTAGCGGGAGTCTGGTAGAGCAGTACTTC.

V is TRBV4-1 and J is TRBJ2-5; tentative D call: TRBD2 (7 bases). The CDR3 runs to 18 residues. V was clipped by 4 bases and J by 3 bases, with 24 bases between them. The V gene's germline CDR1 is MGHRA and CDR2 YSYEKL. The CDR3 spells CASSPLGPSGGLKETQYF. In nucleotides, the CDR3 is TGCGCCAGCAGCCCCCTAGGTCCATCGGGGGGCCTCAAAGAGACCCAGTACTTC.

This clone was observed a single time. The gene calls are TRBV15 and TRBJ2-1; D might be TRBD1 (6 bases). Deletions cut 1 base from V and 4 bases from J, with 17 bases between. Germline V gene lookup returns CDR1 LNHNV and CDR2 YYDKDF (reference sequence). This CDR3 contains 17 residues. This chain's CDR3 is CATSRGQVPLGYNEQFF. CDR3 bases: TGTGCCACCAGCAGAGGACAGGTCCCTTTGGGATACAATGAGCAGTTCTTC.

This sequence joins TRBV5-1 and TRBJ1-2; no definite D call. The V end lost 0 bases, the J end lost 5 bases, and 11 bases lay between the germline ends. This CDR3 is 14 amino acids long. Germline V gene sequence: CDR1 SGHRS, CDR2 YFSETQ. CDR3 sequence reads: CASSLELRGYGYTF. Here the CDR3 DNA reads TGCGCCAGCAGCTTGGAACTACGGGGATATGGCTACACCTTC.

The chain carries TRBV10-3 and TRBJ2-3; 7 positions agree with TRBD2. This CDR3 has 15 amino acids. Germline values: CDR1 ENHRY, CDR2 SYGVKD. V shed 3 bases and J 0 bases; nucleotides not matched to a gene: 3. The CDR3 region has the DNA TGTGCCATCAGTGATACTAGCGCGAGCACAGATACGCAGTATTTT. The encoded protein is CAISDTSASTDTQYF.

The CDR3 DNA is TGTGCCAGCAGTGGAAGAACAAGCTCCTATAATTCACCCCTCCACTTT. Translated, it gives CASSGRTSSYNSPLHF. This sequence joins TRBV6-1 and TRBJ1-6; no definite D call. The CDR3 contains 16 residues. V was trimmed by 4 bases and J by 0 bases, leaving 10 bases between them. Germline-derived CDR1 and CDR2 are MNHNS and SASEGT.

This chain joins TRBV19 and TRBJ2-2; 10 bases agree with TRBD1. This CDR3 is 15 amino acids long. Trimming cost V 6 bases and J 4 bases; bases outside gene matches: 5. Germline lookup yields CDR1 LNHDA and CDR2 SQIVND (reference sequence). The CDR3, as DNA: TGTGCCAGTAGGGTGACAGGGGGCCCCACCGGGGAGCTGTTTTTT. Its translation: CASRVTGGPTGELFF.

This clone was seen only once. The chain recombines TRBV28 with TRBJ2-2; D possibly corresponds to TRBD1 (6 bases). CDR1 is MDHEN, CDR2 SYDVKM, per germline. The germline V and J ends were trimmed by 4 bases and 0 bases, with 6 bases remaining between them. The length of the CDR3 is 14 residues. CDR3 sequence reads: CASSWGPNTGELFF. The CDR3 DNA reads TGTGCCAGCAGTTGGGGGCCGAACACCGGGGAGCTGTTTTTT.

The CDR3 sequence is CASSLTAGASGNTIYF. The CDR3 coding sequence is TGTGCCAGCAGCTTGACAGCAGGGGCCTCTGGAAACACCATATATTTT. The chain has TRBV5-5 and TRBJ1-3, with D perhaps TRBD1 (6 bases). V lost 1 base to trimming and J lost 0 bases, with 11 bases between them. This CDR3 is built from 16 residues. Germline CDR1 SGHKS, CDR2 YYEKEE (reference sequence).

This clone has a handful of counts. V gene TRBV11-2 combines with J gene TRBJ2-7; no firm D call. Germline V CDR1 and CDR2: SGHAT, FQNNGV. Trimming cost V 1 base and J 7 bases, with 14 bases left between them. The CDR3 is made up of 14 amino acids. CDR3 residues: CASSLGGSPWEQYF. In DNA form, the CDR3 reads TGTGCCAGCAGCTTAGGAGGCAGCCCCTGGGAGCAGTACTTC.

V is TRBV2 and J is TRBJ1-4; 12 positions match TRBD1. The CDR3 is made up of 18 amino acids. Germline lookup yields CDR1 SNHLY and CDR2 FYNNEI. J lost 5 bases, V lost 7 bases, and 14 bases had no gene match. In nucleotides, the CDR3 is TGTGCCAGCATTGGGAGTGGGACAGGGGGCGTGCTGAATGAAAAACTGTTTTTT. This gives the protein CASIGSGTGGVLNEKLFF.

The chain carries TRBV6-1 and TRBJ2-7; D might be TRBD1 (7 bases). Germline V lookup: CDR1 MNHNS, CDR2 SASEGT. Trimming shortened V by 6 bases and J by 2 bases, and 14 bases separated the two germline ends. This CDR3 has 14 amino acids. The CDR3: CASRTGDRAYEQYF. CDR3 nucleotide sequence: TGTGCCAGCAGGACGGGGGACAGAGCCTACGAGCAGTACTTC.

V usage is TRBV25-1 and J usage is TRBJ1-2, with a weak D call TRBD1 (6 bases). V lost 3 bases and J lost 7, with 15 bases in between. CDR3 length equals 14 residues. Germline CDR1 reads MGHDK; CDR2 reads SYGVNS. The CDR3, as DNA: TGTGCCAGCAGTGATGGGGGGGGCCTGCGTGGCTACACCTTC. This translates into CASSDGGGLRGYTF.

This chain links TRBV28 with TRBJ1-1; 7 nucleotides align to TRBD1. Germline CDR1 reads MDHEN; CDR2 reads SYDVKM. CDR3 size: 15 residues. V was pared by 5 bases and J by 1 base, with 7 bases of the junction left unmatched. CDR3 in DNA: TGTGCCAGCAGTCACACAGGGGTCGGGAACACTGAAGCTTTCTTT. Translating gives CASSHTGVGNTEAFF.

The gene calls are TRBV5-4 and TRBJ2-3; 7 bases align to TRBD2. Germline CDR1 is SGHNT and CDR2 is YYREEE (reference sequence). CDR3 length equals 15 residues. J lost 6 bases, V lost 4 bases, and 11 bases had no gene match. In nucleotides, the CDR3 is TGTGCCAGCAGCCCCAGACTAGCCCTGGGGGATACGCAGTATTTT. It specifies CASSPRLALGDTQYF.

This chain uses TRBV7-9 with TRBJ1-5; perhaps TRBD1 as D (5 bases). This CDR3 contains 14 residues. The V gene's germline CDR1 is SEHNR and CDR2 FQNEAQ (reference sequence). Trimming left V 4 bases short and J 5 bases short, with 12 bases between. For the CDR3, the DNA is TGTGCCAGCAGCTGGGGGGGGGTCGATCAGCCCCAGCATTTT. As protein: CASSWGGVDQPQHF. Full variable domain (remainder filled in from reference TRBV7-9 and TRBJ1-5): DTGVSQNPRHKITKRGQNVTFRCDPISEHNRLYWYRQTLGQGPEFLTYFQNEAQLEKSRLLSDRFSAERPKGSFSTLEIQRTEQGDSAMYLCASSWGGVDQPQHFGDGTRLSIL.

The CDR3 DNA is TGTGCCTGGAGGGACAGCTCCTCTGGCTACACCTTC. Translating gives CAWRDSSSGYTF. J is TRBJ1-2 and V is TRBV30, with D maybe TRBD1 (6 bases). The CDR3 covers 12 residues. Between the trimmed V and J ends, which lost 3 bases and 7 bases, there was a span of 12 bases. CDR1 is GTSNPN and CDR2 is SVGIG in the germline V gene (reference sequence).

The V and J genes are TRBV6-1 and TRBJ2-1; TRBD2 matches 12 bases. CDR1 is MNHNS and CDR2 is SASEGT in the germline V gene. The CDR3 loop spans 16 amino acids. Trimming removed 3 bases from V and 3 bases from J; junction bases left unmatched: 3. The CDR3 nucleotides read TGTGCCAGCAGTGATCGACTAGCGGGAGTCTACAATGAGCAGTTCTTC. It yields the protein CASSDRLAGVYNEQFF.